This T cell receptor (beta chain) was found in a study of shared clonotypes between healthy human individuals. V trimming: 5 bases; J trimming: 2 bases; junction bases outside the gene matches: 9. The CDR3 consists of 16 residues. In germline, CDR1 is SGHAT, CDR2 FQNNGV. Generated by immunoSEQ multiplex PCR, the TCRdb table keeps only in-frame clones and is missing some. The sample includes some 1,100,000 clones, around 78% of them seen just once. Into CD45RA+ naive and CD45RA-negative memory subsets, the CD4+ cells were split. This TCR was sampled from a man aged 18 to 29 in good health. Some clones in this sample may be carry-over from other donors' samples. Sequenced: memory CD4+ T cells from PBMCs. Subset meaning: CD45RA-negative fraction. The chain carries TRBV11-2 and TRBJ2-7, with 10 bases matching TRBD2. The CDR3 sequence is CASSTYAGTSAYEQYF. Here the CDR3 DNA reads TGTGCCAGCAGCACCTACGCCGGGACTAGCGCCTACGAGCAGTACTTC.